Below are 24 T cell receptor beta chains sequenced from a single sample in a study of cytomegalovirus exposure and HLA in healthy donors (dated by TCRdb to 2017 to 2019). Receptor libraries were prepared by the immunoSEQ multiplex PCR assay. The multiplex PCR relied on a mix of 60 forward primers for TCR Vbeta segments and 13 reverse primers for TCR Jbeta segments. In TCRdb, the immuneACCESS table is reduced to in-frame sequences with V and J assigned. These tables do not hold every clone; where another copy was compared, an unresolved V gene accounts for under half, and the others remain unexplained. The sample table includes about 72,000 clones. The ten most abundant clones make up roughly 4.7% of the sample. Source material: PBMCs. Every receptor here comes from a woman aged 40 to 50 in good health and CMV-seropositive.

The chain uses TRBV6-6 and TRBJ1-3, with 7 bases matching TRBD1. In germline, CDR1 is MNHNY, CDR2 SVGAGI (reference sequence). The CDR3 consists of 14 residues. Trimming at V came to 6 bases and at J to 4 bases, leaving 6 bases not matched to a gene. The CDR3 is CASRQGLTGNTIYF. CDR3 DNA: TGTGCCAGCAGACAGGGGTTAACAGGAAACACCATATATTTT.

The rearrangement joins TRBV4-2 to TRBJ2-3; the D is unclear. CDR1 is LGHNA, CDR2 YNFKEQ, per germline. V dropped 2 bases and J dropped 5 bases, with 8 bases sitting between them. The CDR3 has 13 residues. CDR3 amino acids: CASSQSELDTQYF. In nucleotides, the CDR3 is TGTGCCAGCAGCCAATCTGAGCTAGATACGCAGTATTTT.

Here the CDR3 reads CASSLDRSGRGDEKLFF. The CDR3 DNA reads as TGTGCCAGCAGCTTAGATCGGTCGGGCAGGGGTGACGAAAAACTGTTTTTT. This sequence joins TRBV7-2 and TRBJ1-4, with D maybe TRBD1 (6 bases). Trimming shortened V by 1 base and J by 8 bases, and 20 bases separated the two germline ends. This CDR3 has 17 residues. Looked up from germline, CDR1 is SGHTA and CDR2 is FQGNSA.

J is TRBJ1-4 and V is TRBV28; D might be TRBD1 (6 bases). The germline CDR1 and CDR2 sequences are MDHEN and SYDVKM. The CDR3 loop spans 13 amino acids. Trimming shortened V by 6 bases and J by 4 bases, and 9 bases separated the two germline ends. The CDR3 protein is CASRTGFNEKLFF. CDR3 nucleotide sequence: TGTGCCAGCAGGACAGGATTTAATGAAAAACTGTTTTTT.

J is TRBJ2-5 and V is TRBV4-1; tentatively, D is TRBD2 (5 bases). The length of the CDR3 is 15 residues. Germline CDR1 MGHRA, CDR2 YSYEKL. Deletions cut 3 bases from V and 5 bases from J, with 16 bases between. The CDR3 sequence is CASSQYRGEGETQYF. The CDR3 DNA follows: TGCGCCAGCAGCCAGTACCGTGGAGAGGGCGAGACCCAGTACTTC.

The chain combines TRBV19 with TRBJ2-1, with a weak D call TRBD1 (5 bases). Germline assignment: CDR1 LNHDA and CDR2 SQIVND (reference sequence). The V end was cut by 5 bases, the J end by 6 bases, with 14 bases between. This CDR3 has 14 amino acids. The CDR3 DNA sequence: TGTGCCAGTAGTGACAGCCCCAGTTCCAATGAGCAGTTCTTC. Translated: CASSDSPSSNEQFF.

As DNA, the CDR3 is TGTGCCAGCAGCCCGGACAGGTCTAGCTCCTACGAGCAGTACTTC. This codes for CASSPDRSSSYEQYF. The J gene is TRBJ2-7, the V gene TRBV7-3, with 7 bases aligning to TRBD1. The ends lost 5 bases at V and 0 bases at J; junction bases unmatched: 7. Germline CDR1 SGHTA, CDR2 FQGTGA. The CDR3 length is 15 residues.

The CDR3 is CASSPRPGVAGELFF. The CDR3 DNA follows: TGTGCCAGCTCACCCCGGCCAGGGGTTGCCGGGGAGCTGTTTTTT. The genes are TRBV18 and TRBJ2-2; tentatively, D is TRBD1 (6 bases). This CDR3 has 15 amino acids. V was pared by 3 bases and J by 6 bases, with 14 bases between. Germline CDR1 is KGHSH and CDR2 is LQKENI.

This chain joins TRBV6-6 and TRBJ2-7; perhaps TRBD2 as D (6 bases). The germline V gene encodes CDR1 MNHNY and CDR2 SVGAGI (reference sequence). This CDR3 is built from 15 residues. Trimming shortened V by 7 bases and J by 3 bases, and 19 bases separated the two germline ends. This CDR3 reads CASMGREYIYYEQYF. The CDR3 DNA reads as TGTGCCAGCATGGGACGGGAGTACATATACTACGAGCAGTACTTC.

Comment on this clone: One end of the junction varies from germline; a read error may be responsible. V is TRBV2 and J is TRBJ2-7, with 9 bases that match TRBD2. CDR3 length equals 14 residues. CDR1 SNHLY and CDR2 FYNNEI come from the germline V gene. The CDR3 region has the DNA TGTACCAGCCTATCGCAGCGGGAGGTACCCGAGCAGTACTTC. It encodes CTSLSQREVPEQYF.

V gene TRBV18 combines with J gene TRBJ2-3, with 7 bases fitting TRBD1. This CDR3 is 17 amino acids long. V shed 1 base, J shed 2 bases, and the junction held 9 bases outside the gene matches. Germline CDR1 is KGHSH and CDR2 is LQKENI. In nucleotides, the CDR3 is TGTGCCAGCTCACCACAGATAAGGACAGGTATCACAGATACGCAGTATTTT. This encodes CASSPQIRTGITDTQYF.

The J gene is TRBJ2-5, the V gene TRBV6-6; TRBD2 is a possible D gene (6 bases). This CDR3 spans 12 amino acids. From germline, CDR1 is MNHNY and CDR2 SVGAGI (reference sequence). V lost 8 bases to trimming and J lost 7 bases, with 14 bases between them. The CDR3 DNA is TGTGCCAGCGGGGGGACCGGAGTGACCCAGTACTTC. It encodes CASGGTGVTQYF.

CDR3 amino acids: CASRGDAGELFF. CDR3 nucleotide sequence: TGCGCCAGCAGAGGGGATGCCGGGGAGCTGTTTTTT. This chain joins TRBV5-1 and TRBJ2-2; D perhaps matches TRBD1 (5 bases). V was cut by 5 bases and J by 6 bases, with 8 bases left in between. Germline-derived CDR1 and CDR2 are SGHRS and YFSETQ. This CDR3 region has 12 residues.

The gene calls are TRBV19 and TRBJ2-1, with D perhaps matching TRBD2 (5 bases). The CDR3 is made up of 11 amino acids. The germline CDR1 and CDR2 sequences are LNHDA and SQIVND (reference sequence). Trimming removed 5 bases at V and 16 bases at J, with 15 bases between. The DNA for the CDR3 is TGTGCCAGTAGTGGGTGGGAGAGAAGATTCTTC. It specifies CASSGWERRFF.

The V call is TRBV19, the J call TRBJ1-1; 11 bases are a match to TRBD1. The CDR3 has 17 amino acids. Trimming took 6 bases from V and 1 from J; bases not matched to a gene: 10. Germline assignment: CDR1 LNHDA and CDR2 SQIVND (reference sequence). CDR3 amino acids: CASREGQGAEWNTEAFF. As DNA, the CDR3 is TGTGCCAGTAGGGAAGGACAGGGGGCGGAATGGAACACTGAAGCTTTCTTT.

V gene TRBV2 combines with J gene TRBJ1-3; D remains ambiguous. Germline V gene data show CDR1 as SNHLY and CDR2 as FYNNEI. Trimming shortened V by 4 bases and J by 0 bases, and 13 bases separated the two germline ends. The CDR3 length is 16 residues. The CDR3 region has the DNA TGTGCCAGCAGTGTGACTGAAGTCAGCTCTGGAAACACCATATATTTT. Residues: CASSVTEVSSGNTIYF.

The J gene is TRBJ2-7, the V gene TRBV6-7, with 10 positions matching TRBD2. TRBV6-7 is identified as an open reading frame with a role that is uncertain. This CDR3 is built from 17 residues. V lost 0 bases to trimming and J lost 3 bases; unmatched junction nucleotides: 8. CDR3 DNA: TGTGCCAGCAGTTACTCTCCCACTAGCGGGGAGGTCTACGAGCAGTACTTC. Encoded protein: CASSYSPTSGEVYEQYF.

J is TRBJ1-2 and V is TRBV27; TRBD1 might be the D (5 bases). This CDR3 has 15 amino acids. The ends were cut back, 6 bases at V and 8 bases at J, with 22 bases in the middle. Germline CDR1 and CDR2: MNHEY and SMNVEV (reference sequence). CDR3 region: CASRPNQGRIGGYTF. The CDR3, as DNA: TGTGCCAGCAGGCCAAACCAGGGAAGAATAGGCGGCTACACCTTC.

This CDR3 is CASSPRGQGGYGYTF. In DNA form, the CDR3 reads TGTGCCAGCAGTCCTCGAGGACAGGGAGGCTATGGCTACACCTTC. V is TRBV6-5 and J is TRBJ1-2, with 8 bases matching TRBD1. This CDR3 spans 15 amino acids. Trimming at V came to 5 bases and at J to 4 bases, leaving 9 bases not matched to a gene. Looked up from germline, CDR1 is MNHEY and CDR2 is SVGAGI.

This chain links TRBV4-3 with TRBJ2-7; D is perhaps TRBD2 (6 bases). The germline CDR1 and CDR2 sequences are LGHNA and YSLEER. Between the trimmed V and J ends, which lost 2 bases and 1 base, there was a span of 15 bases. CDR3 length: 16 residues. CDR3 sequence reads: CASSQIWGGGSYEQYF. Written as DNA, the CDR3 is TGCGCCAGCAGCCAAATTTGGGGTGGGGGGTCCTACGAGCAGTACTTC.

V and J are TRBV5-3 and TRBJ2-7, with 10 bases matching TRBD2. TRBV5-3 is classed as an ORF, of uncertain function. CDR3 length: 18 residues. V shed 0 bases and J 3 bases; nucleotides not matched to a gene: 12. The CDR3 DNA sequence: TGTGCCAGAAGCTTGGGCCAGGGCCAGCGGGAGGGTAACTACGAGCAGTACTTC. Translation: CARSLGQGQREGNYEQYF.

The genes are TRBV18 and TRBJ1-1; TRBD1 aligns across 8 bases. Germline V gives CDR1 KGHSH, CDR2 LQKENI. The J segment lost 7 bases and the V segment lost 2 bases, leaving 6 bases of the junction unmatched. The CDR3 has 14 residues. CDR3 DNA: TGTGCCAGCTCACCAGGGCAGGGGGCGGGTGAAGCTTTCTTT. Protein sequence: CASSPGQGAGEAFF.

The rearrangement joins TRBV14 to TRBJ2-3; D perhaps matches TRBD2 (5 bases). With 0 bases removed from V and 2 bases from J, the gap between germline ends came to 9 bases. The CDR3 extends over 15 amino acids. The germline V gene encodes CDR1 SGHDN and CDR2 FVKESK. The CDR3 DNA sequence: TGTGCCAGCAGCCAAGATAGGACTGTCACAGATACGCAGTATTTT. Translated: CASSQDRTVTDTQYF.

The CDR3 protein is CASSLGTSGNTGELFF. CDR3 sequence (DNA): TGTGCCAGCAGCTTAGGGACTAGCGGGAACACCGGGGAGCTGTTTTTT. The chain uses TRBV11-3 and TRBJ2-2, with 10 positions matching TRBD2. There are 16 residues in the CDR3. CDR1 is SGHNT, CDR2 YENEEA, per germline. V lost 1 base and J lost 1; bases outside the gene matches: 0.